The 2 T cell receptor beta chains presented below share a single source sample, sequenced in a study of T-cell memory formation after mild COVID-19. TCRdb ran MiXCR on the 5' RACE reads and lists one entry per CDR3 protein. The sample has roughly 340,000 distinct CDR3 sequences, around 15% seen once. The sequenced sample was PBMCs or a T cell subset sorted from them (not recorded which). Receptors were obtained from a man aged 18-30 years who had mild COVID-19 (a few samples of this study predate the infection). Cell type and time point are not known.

For the CDR3, the DNA is TGTGCCAGCAGTAACAGCCCTTGGGGGCGGTACGAGCAGTACTTC. This gives the protein CASSNSPWGRYEQYF. The chain uses TRBV6-5 and TRBJ2-7; D perhaps matches TRBD1 (6 bases). Trimming removed 5 bases from V and 4 bases from J, with 18 bases in between. CDR1 and CDR2 (germline): MNHEY, SVGAGI. The CDR3 runs 15 residues.

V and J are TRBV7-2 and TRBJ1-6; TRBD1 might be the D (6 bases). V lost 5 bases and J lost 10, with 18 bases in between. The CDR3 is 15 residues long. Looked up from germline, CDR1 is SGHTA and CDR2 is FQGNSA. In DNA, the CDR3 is TGTGCCAGCAGCGGTAGAACAGGGAGCCAATCACCCCTCCACTTT. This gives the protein CASSGRTGSQSPLHF.